The clone carrying this T cell receptor (beta chain) was seen a single time. This sample is drawn from a study of blood T cell repertoires in COVID-19. Under the authors' procedure: Reference gene primer amplification gave nucleated cell count estimates. Profiled with immunoSEQ multiplex PCR; TCRdb holds only in-frame clones, not every one. D and trimming were read from the DNA, whereas the V and J calls and clone size are those reported in that table. The data contain roughly 500,000 clones, 85% to 90% of them singletons. This CDR3 spans 12 amino acids. The rearrangement uses TRBV21-1 and TRBJ2-5; TRBD2, the table's D call, was not compared with the DNA. TRBV21-1 is reported as a pseudogene. Sequencing used PBMCs or T cells enriched from blood (not recorded which). The clonotype was recovered from a woman between 40 and 50 years old who had recovered from COVID-19. CDR3 coding DNA: TGTGCCAGCAGCCCCCCCGCGGGGACCCAGTACTTC. This encodes CASSPPAGTQYF.